This record concerns one TCR beta chain sequence. The sample comes from a study of shared clonotypes between healthy human individuals. Unsorted PBMC samples were amplified in replicate PCRs containing roughly 290 ng DNA, tens of thousands of T cell genomes. Repertoires were generated with immunoSEQ multiplex PCR, while TCRdb's copy carries only in-frame clones and drops some. The sample records hundreds of thousands of clones, 70% to 80% being singletons. Germline lookup yields CDR1 MDHEN and CDR2 SYDVKM. Trimming took 8 bases from V and 0 from J, leaving 11 bases between them. The CDR3 spans 13 residues.

The source is a woman aged 40 to 55 in good health. Some clones in this sample may be carry-over from other donors' samples. This chain joins TRBV28 and TRBJ2-7, with D unresolved. Sequenced sample: PBMCs. CDR3: CASSPPASYEQYF. In DNA, the CDR3 is TGTGCCAGCTCCCCCCCGGCCTCCTACGAGCAGTACTTC.